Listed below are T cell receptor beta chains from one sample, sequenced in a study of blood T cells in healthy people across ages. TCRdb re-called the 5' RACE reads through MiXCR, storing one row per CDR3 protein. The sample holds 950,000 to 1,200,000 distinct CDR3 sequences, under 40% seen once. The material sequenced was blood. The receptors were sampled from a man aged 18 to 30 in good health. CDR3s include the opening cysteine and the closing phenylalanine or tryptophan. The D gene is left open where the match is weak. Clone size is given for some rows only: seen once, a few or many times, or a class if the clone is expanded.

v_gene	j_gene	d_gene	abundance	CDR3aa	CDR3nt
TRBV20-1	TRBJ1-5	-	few	CSARATGSGNQPQHF	TGCAGTGCTAGAGCCACGGGGTCGGGCAATCAGCCCCAGCATTTT
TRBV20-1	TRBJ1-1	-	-	CSSRGASNTEAFF	TGCAGTTCTAGGGGGGCATCGAACACTGAAGCTTTCTTT
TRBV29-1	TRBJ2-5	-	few	CSVEGVGSQETQYF	TGCAGCGTTGAAGGGGTGGGTTCCCAAGAGACCCAGTACTTC
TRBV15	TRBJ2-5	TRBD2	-	CATRTSGNEQYF	TGTGCCACCCGAACTAGCGGGAATGAGCAGTACTTC
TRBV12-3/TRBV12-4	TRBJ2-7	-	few	CASTSDMTYEQYF	TGTGCCAGCACCTCGGACATGACCTACGAGCAGTACTTC
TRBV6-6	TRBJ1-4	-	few	CASARPGDEKLFF	TGTGCCAGCGCTAGACCGGGAGATGAAAAACTGTTTTTT
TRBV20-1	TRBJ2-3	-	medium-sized	CSARVPPLDTQYF	TGCAGTGCTAGAGTCCCCCCCCTGGATACGCAGTATTTT
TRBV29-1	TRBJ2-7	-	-	CSVSRADEQYF	TGCAGCGTTTCCAGGGCGGATGAGCAGTACTTC
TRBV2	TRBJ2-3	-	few	CASSEVSSADTQYF	TGTGCCAGCAGTGAAGTTTCTTCGGCAGATACGCAGTATTTT
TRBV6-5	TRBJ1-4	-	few	CASSRTPRDEKLFF	TGTGCCAGCAGTAGGACTCCGAGGGATGAAAAACTGTTTTTT
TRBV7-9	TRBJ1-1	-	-	CASSTEPGARAFF	TGTGCCAGCAGCACTGAACCGGGGGCTCGGGCTTTCTTT
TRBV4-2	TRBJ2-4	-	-	CASSQDGVAKNIQYF	TGTGCCAGCAGCCAAGATGGGGTAGCCAAAAACATTCAGTACTTC
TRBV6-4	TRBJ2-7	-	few	CASSEGGGTYNEQYF	TGTGCCAGCAGTGAAGGGGGAGGGACCTACAATGAGCAGTACTTC
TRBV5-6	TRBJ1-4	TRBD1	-	CASSGRGLDNEKLFF	TGTGCCAGCAGCGGCAGGGGGTTAGATAATGAAAAACTGTTTTTT
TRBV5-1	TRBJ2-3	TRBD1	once	CASSATGASTDTQYF	TGCGCCAGCAGCGCCACAGGGGCTAGCACAGATACGCAGTATTTT